This entry lists 17 T cell receptor beta chains sequenced from one sample in a study of tumor-infiltrating lymphocytes in primary liver carcinoma. TCR beta cDNA was prepared out of around 460 ng total RNA by means of a constant-region primer. Modified slightly, ARM-PCR produced TCR beta libraries over three nested multiplex PCR rounds. A C-beta reverse primer and TRBV1-TRBV30 forward primers served in each of the first two PCR rounds, at roughly 10 cycles apiece. MiXCR, run by TCRdb on the multiplex PCR reads, gives a single entry per CDR3 protein. Among approximately 80,000 distinct CDR3 sequences, roughly 72% were seen once, and the ten largest hold approximately 26%. The tissue used was unsorted bulk material of about 19-31 mg. RNA and DNA were co-extracted from it with the AllPrep DNA/RNA mini kit. Sample: tumor-adjacent normal liver tissue. The receptors stem from a middle-aged man with primary liver carcinoma and hepatitis B virus infection.

About this clonotype: This CDR3 fails to terminate in the conserved phenylalanine or tryptophan, so it likely reflects a read error. The CDR3 loop reads CASSLRQGNEKLFL. Here the CDR3 DNA reads TGTGCTAGCAGTTTACGACAGGGAAATGAAAAACTGTTTTTG. V and J are TRBV6-2 or TRBV6-3 and TRBJ1-4; TRBD1 matches 7 bases. This CDR3 spans 14 amino acids. Germline V gene sequence: CDR1 MNHEY, CDR2 SVGEGT.

Comments on this clonotype: This may come from a read error, since a much larger clone is one base off. The V call is TRBV12-3 or TRBV12-4, the J call TRBJ2-4; no clear D gene. Trimming removed 2 bases at V and 2 bases at J, with 10 bases between. The CDR3 is 15 amino acids. The CDR3 region has the DNA TGTGCCAGCAGTTTACGCTCTGGGACCAAAAACATTCAGTACTTC. This codes for CASSLRSGTKNIQYF.

Points on this clonotype: At one end the junction does not follow the germline gene, possibly because of a read error. The chain employs TRBV6-1 and TRBJ2-6; 10 bases are a match to TRBD1. The CDR3 is 20 residues long. CDR1 MNHNS and CDR2 SASEGT come from the germline V gene. The CDR3 reads CASSEEFTRDRGSGANILTF. The CDR3 region has the DNA TGTGCCAGCAGTGAAGAGTTTACGAGGGACAGGGGTTCTGGGGCCAACATCCTGACTTTC.

Concerning this clonotype: A read error may produce the germline difference seen at one junction end. V usage is TRBV6-5 and J usage is TRBJ2-5; a possible D gene is TRBD2 (5 bases). In germline, CDR1 is MNHEY, CDR2 SVGAGI. This CDR3 region has 12 residues. The CDR3 loop is CANSGGLETHYF. The DNA for the CDR3 is TGTGCCAACAGTGGCGGGCTGGAGACCCACTACTTC.

For this clonotype: A read error may be the cause here, since a much bigger clone is one base away. As the CDR3 is not closed by the conserved phenylalanine or tryptophan, this likely results from a read error. This chain connects TRBV28 to TRBJ2-1, with TRBD2 matching 8 bases. CDR3 length equals 12 residues. From germline, CDR1 is MDHEN and CDR2 SYDVKM. Trimming removed 7 bases from V and 10 bases from J; junction bases left unmatched: 6. In nucleotides, the CDR3 is TGTGCCAGCACGCCGGGAGGGCGGGAGCAGTTCTTA. Translation: CASTPGGREQFL.

This clonotype has only a few counts. J is TRBJ2-3 and V is TRBV6-1; tentatively, D is TRBD2 (6 bases). Germline loops: CDR1 MNHNS, CDR2 SASEGT. This CDR3 region has 12 residues. Trimming shortened V by 6 bases and J by 14 bases, and 18 bases separated the two germline ends. Here the CDR3 reads CASSPIAERGYF. As DNA, the CDR3 is TGTGCCAGCAGCCCTATAGCGGAGAGGGGGTATTTT.

In the case of this clonotype: The germline gene is not matched at one end of the junction; a read error may be the cause. The genes are TRBV6-1 and TRBJ2-2; maybe TRBD2 (5 bases). Germline lookup yields CDR1 MNHNS and CDR2 SASEGT. This CDR3 region has 16 residues. CDR3 DNA sequence: TGTGCCAGCCTGGCCGGGCCGCGATTAACCACCGGGGAACTGTTTTTT. Residues: CASLAGPRLTTGELFF.

This clonotype was picked up a small number of times. Lacking the conserved final phenylalanine or tryptophan, this CDR3 likely reflects a read error. The genes are TRBV6-5 and TRBJ2-7; 9 bases match TRBD1. The CDR3 spans 13 residues. Germline V gives CDR1 MNHEY, CDR2 SVGAGI. The CDR3 region is CAGSVSQGAKQYL. CDR3 nucleotide sequence: TGTGCCGGCAGTGTTTCACAGGGGGCAAAGCAGTACCTC.

V gene TRBV5-6 combines with J gene TRBJ2-2, with TRBD2 as a possible D gene (6 bases). V was pared by 4 bases and J by 14 bases, with 24 bases between. Germline-derived CDR1 and CDR2 are SGHDT and YYEEEE. This CDR3 comprises 15 residues. CDR3 residues: CASSPWFANTGGLFF. The DNA for the CDR3 is TGTGCCAGCAGCCCATGGTTCGCGAACACCGGGGGACTGTTTTTT.

This clonotype has ten or more counts. The chain couples TRBV14 to TRBJ1-1; D is unresolved. The CDR3 contains 18 residues. Trimming shortened V by 0 bases and J by 1 base, and 18 bases separated the two germline ends. From germline, CDR1 is SGHDN and CDR2 FVKESK. The CDR3 DNA follows: TGTGCCAGCAGCCAAGATTGGAGGACTGGTGGTGGGAACACTGAAGCTTTCTTT. This translates into CASSQDWRTGGGNTEAFF. The full variable domain, completed using reference TRBV14 and TRBJ1-1, is EAGVTQFPSHSVIEKGQTVTLRCDPISGHDNLYWYRRVMGKEIKFLLHFVKESKQDESGMPNNRFLAERTGGTYSTLKVQPAELEDSGVYFCASSQDWRTGGGNTEAFFGQGTRLTVV.

In its sample, this clonotype was seen a few times. A much larger clone lies a single base off, so this may be a read error. This chain joins TRBV11-1 and TRBJ2-3; D tentatively fits TRBD1 or TRBD2 (5 bases each). The CDR3 runs 19 residues. Germline lookup yields CDR1 SGHAT and CDR2 FQDESV (reference sequence). Trimming shortened V by 4 bases and J by 1 base, and 24 bases separated the two germline ends. This CDR3 is CASSSGGSSVGTRTDTQYF. For the CDR3, the DNA is TGTGCCAGCAGCTCTGGGGGAAGCTCTGTTGGAACCCGCACAGATACGCAGTATTTT.

The table lists this clonotype with many counts. The chain recombines TRBV4-1 with TRBJ2-1, with D unresolved. Germline loops: CDR1 MGHRA, CDR2 YSYEKL. V was shortened by 2 bases and J by 3 bases, with 20 bases between the two germline ends. The CDR3 covers 18 residues. CDR3 loop: CASSQRLSGYQDYNEQFF. CDR3 nucleotides: TGCGCCAGCAGCCAACGCTTAAGTGGCTACCAAGACTACAATGAGCAGTTCTTC.

The sample holds many counts of this clonotype. V gene TRBV28 combines with J gene TRBJ1-6; D remains unclear. V was pared by 6 bases and J by 5 bases, with 14 bases between. Per germline, CDR1 MDHEN and CDR2 SYDVKM. This CDR3 region has 15 residues. The CDR3 is CASSHGPPNNSPLHF. The CDR3 DNA reads TGTGCCAGCAGCCACGGGCCTCCCAATAATTCACCCCTCCACTTT.

This chain joins TRBV6-6 and TRBJ2-5; no definite D call. Looked up from germline, CDR1 is MNHNY and CDR2 is SVGAGI (reference sequence). This CDR3 contains 11 residues. Deletions cut 11 bases from V and 10 bases from J, with 17 bases between. DNA for the CDR3: TGTGCCGGCGGAGATCAGAGAATCCAGTACTTC. It specifies CAGGDQRIQYF.

This clonotype was seen many times. This sequence joins TRBV28 and TRBJ2-7; 10 nucleotides agree with TRBD2. Germline trimming cut 5 bases from V and 2 bases from J; bases unmatched to any gene: 3. The CDR3 runs to 14 residues. Germline values: CDR1 MDHEN, CDR2 SYDVKM. The chain's CDR3 is CASSPLAGAYEQYF. The CDR3 nucleotides read TGTGCCAGCAGTCCTCTAGCGGGAGCCTACGAGCAGTACTTC.

A word on this clonotype: One end of the junction is discordant with germline, which a read error may explain. The chain is built from TRBV11-2 and TRBJ2-1; D is possibly TRBD2 (6 bases). The CDR3 loop spans 15 amino acids. Germline CDR1 and CDR2: SGHAT and FQNNGV. Here the CDR3 reads CASSPSSESYNGQFF. The DNA of the CDR3 is TGTGCCAGCAGTCCGTCTAGCGAGAGCTACAATGGGCAGTTCTTC. Filled out from reference TRBV11-2 and TRBJ2-1, the complete variable domain reads EAGVAQSPRYKIIEKRQSVAFWCNPISGHATLYWYQQILGQGPKLLIQFQNNGVVDDSQLPKDRFSAERLKGVDSTLKIQPAKLEDSAVYLCASSPSSESYNGQFFGPGTRLTVL.

To note about this clonotype: A read error may produce the germline difference seen at one junction end. This rearrangement joins TRBV29-1 to TRBJ2-1; TRBD2 might be the D (5 bases). The CDR3 totals 16 residues. Germline-derived CDR1 and CDR2 are SQVTM and ANQGSEA. CDR3 residues: CSVATLRPWSHQEQSF. The CDR3 DNA reads TGTAGCGTCGCCACGCTTCGGCCCTGGTCCCATCAAGAGCAGTCCTTC.